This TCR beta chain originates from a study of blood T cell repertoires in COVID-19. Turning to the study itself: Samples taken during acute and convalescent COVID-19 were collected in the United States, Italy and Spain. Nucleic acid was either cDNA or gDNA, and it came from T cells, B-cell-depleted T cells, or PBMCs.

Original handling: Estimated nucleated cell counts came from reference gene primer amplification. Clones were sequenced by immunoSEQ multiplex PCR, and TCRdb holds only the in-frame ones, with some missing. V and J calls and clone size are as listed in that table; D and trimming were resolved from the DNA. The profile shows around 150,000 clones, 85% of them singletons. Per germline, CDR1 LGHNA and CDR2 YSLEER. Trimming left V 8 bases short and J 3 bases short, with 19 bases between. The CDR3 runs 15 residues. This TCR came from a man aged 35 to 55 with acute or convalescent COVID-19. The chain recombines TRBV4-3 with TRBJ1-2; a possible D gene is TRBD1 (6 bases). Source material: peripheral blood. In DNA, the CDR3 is TGCGCCAGCCGGGCAACAGGGTTGGGGTACTATGGCTACACCTTC. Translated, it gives CASRATGLGYYGYTF.